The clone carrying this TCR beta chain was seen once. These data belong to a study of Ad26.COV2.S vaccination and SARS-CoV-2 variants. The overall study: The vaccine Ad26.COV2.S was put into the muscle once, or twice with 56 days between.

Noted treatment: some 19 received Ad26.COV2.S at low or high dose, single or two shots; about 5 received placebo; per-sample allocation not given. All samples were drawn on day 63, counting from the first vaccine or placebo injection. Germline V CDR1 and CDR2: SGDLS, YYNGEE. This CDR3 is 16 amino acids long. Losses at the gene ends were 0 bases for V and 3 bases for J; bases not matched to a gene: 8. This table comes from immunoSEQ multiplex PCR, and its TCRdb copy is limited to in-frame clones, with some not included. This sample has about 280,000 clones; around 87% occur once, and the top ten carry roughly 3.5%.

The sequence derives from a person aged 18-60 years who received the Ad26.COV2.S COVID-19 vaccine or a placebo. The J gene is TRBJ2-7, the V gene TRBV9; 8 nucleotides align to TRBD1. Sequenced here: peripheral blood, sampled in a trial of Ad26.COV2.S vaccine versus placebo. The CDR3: CASSVDPGTGDYEQYF. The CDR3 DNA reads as TGTGCCAGCAGCGTAGACCCCGGGACAGGAGACTACGAGCAGTACTTC.